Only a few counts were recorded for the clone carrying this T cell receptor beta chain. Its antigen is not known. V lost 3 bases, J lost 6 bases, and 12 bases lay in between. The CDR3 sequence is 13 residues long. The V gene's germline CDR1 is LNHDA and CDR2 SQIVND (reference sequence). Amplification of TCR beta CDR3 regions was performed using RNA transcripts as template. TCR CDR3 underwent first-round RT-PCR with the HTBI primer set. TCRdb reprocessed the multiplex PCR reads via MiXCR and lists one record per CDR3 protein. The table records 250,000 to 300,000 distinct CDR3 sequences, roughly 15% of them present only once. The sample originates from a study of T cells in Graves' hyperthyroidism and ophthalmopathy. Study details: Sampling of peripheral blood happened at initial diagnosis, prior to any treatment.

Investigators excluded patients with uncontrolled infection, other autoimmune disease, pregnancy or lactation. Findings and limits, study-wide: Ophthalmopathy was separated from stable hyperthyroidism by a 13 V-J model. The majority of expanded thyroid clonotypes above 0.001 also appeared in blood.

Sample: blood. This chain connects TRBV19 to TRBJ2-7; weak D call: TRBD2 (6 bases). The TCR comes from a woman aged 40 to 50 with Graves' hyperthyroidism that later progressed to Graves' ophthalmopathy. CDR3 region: CASSIGSTIEQYF. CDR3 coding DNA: TGTGCCAGTAGTATCGGGAGCACCATCGAGCAGTACTTC.